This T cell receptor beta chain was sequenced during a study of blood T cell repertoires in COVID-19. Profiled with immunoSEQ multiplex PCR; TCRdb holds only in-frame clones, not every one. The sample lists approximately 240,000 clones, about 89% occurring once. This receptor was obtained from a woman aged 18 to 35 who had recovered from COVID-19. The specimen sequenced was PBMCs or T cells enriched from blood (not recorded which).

The CDR3 DNA reads TGTGCCAGCAGTTCAGGGTATCTTGAAGCTTTCTTT. Translating gives CASSSGYLEAFF. V gene TRBV6-5 combines with J gene TRBJ1-1, with D tentatively TRBD1 (5 bases). Germline V gives CDR1 MNHEY, CDR2 SVGAGI. The V end lost 4 bases, the J end lost 7 bases, and 10 bases lay between the germline ends. The CDR3 has 12 residues.